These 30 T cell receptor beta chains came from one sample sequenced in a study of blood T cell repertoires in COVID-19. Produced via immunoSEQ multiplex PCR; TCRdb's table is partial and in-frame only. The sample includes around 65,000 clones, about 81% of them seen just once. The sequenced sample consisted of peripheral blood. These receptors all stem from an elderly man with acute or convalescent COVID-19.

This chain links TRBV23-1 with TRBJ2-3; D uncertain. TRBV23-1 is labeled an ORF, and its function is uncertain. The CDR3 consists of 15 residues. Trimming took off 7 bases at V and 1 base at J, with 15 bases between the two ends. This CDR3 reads CASTSGVGGTDTQYF. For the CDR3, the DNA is TGCGCCAGCACGAGTGGTGTCGGAGGCACAGATACGCAGTATTTT.

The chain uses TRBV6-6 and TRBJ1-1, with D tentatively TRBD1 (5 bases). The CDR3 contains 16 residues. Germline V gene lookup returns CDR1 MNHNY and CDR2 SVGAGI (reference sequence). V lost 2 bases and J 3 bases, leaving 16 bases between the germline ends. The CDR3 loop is CASSYPRGTLDTEAFF. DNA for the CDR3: TGTGCCAGCAGTTACCCAAGAGGGACTCTGGACACTGAAGCTTTCTTT.

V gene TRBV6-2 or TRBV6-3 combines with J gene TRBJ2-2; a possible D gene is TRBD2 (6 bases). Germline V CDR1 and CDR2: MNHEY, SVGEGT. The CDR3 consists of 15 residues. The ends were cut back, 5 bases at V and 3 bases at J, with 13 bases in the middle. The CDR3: CASSKTRLDTGELFF. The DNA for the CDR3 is TGTGCCAGCAGTAAAACTCGACTAGACACCGGGGAGCTGTTTTTT.

CDR3 DNA: TGTGCCAGCAGCTCTCAGGTTGGGACTAATGAAAAACTGTTTTTT. Protein: CASSSQVGTNEKLFF. The chain has TRBV7-2 and TRBJ1-4; D uncertain. The CDR3 runs 15 residues. Per the germline V gene, CDR1 is SGHTA and CDR2 is FQGNSA. Trimming took off 4 bases at V and 2 bases at J, with 11 bases between the two ends.

This CDR3 reads CASSQRTSNEQFF. The CDR3 DNA is TGTGCCAGCAGCCAAAGGACTAGCAATGAGCAGTTCTTC. This chain links TRBV4-2 with TRBJ2-1, with 7 bases matching TRBD2. The germline V gene has CDR1 LGHNA and CDR2 YNFKEQ. J gave up 6 bases and V 2 bases, and 1 base lay outside the gene matches. The CDR3 totals 13 residues.

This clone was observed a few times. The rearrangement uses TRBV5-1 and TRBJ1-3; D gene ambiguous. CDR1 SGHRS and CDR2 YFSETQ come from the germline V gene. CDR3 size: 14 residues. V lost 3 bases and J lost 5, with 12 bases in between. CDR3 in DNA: TGCGCCAGCAGCTCTGGCGGCATCCGAAACACCATATATTTT. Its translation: CASSSGGIRNTIYF.

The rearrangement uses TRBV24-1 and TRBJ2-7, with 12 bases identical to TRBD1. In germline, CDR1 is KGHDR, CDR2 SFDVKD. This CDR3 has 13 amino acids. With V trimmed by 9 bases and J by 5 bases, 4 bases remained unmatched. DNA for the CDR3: TGTGCCACCCAGGGACAGGGGGCCCACGAGCAGTACTTC. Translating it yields CATQGQGAHEQYF.

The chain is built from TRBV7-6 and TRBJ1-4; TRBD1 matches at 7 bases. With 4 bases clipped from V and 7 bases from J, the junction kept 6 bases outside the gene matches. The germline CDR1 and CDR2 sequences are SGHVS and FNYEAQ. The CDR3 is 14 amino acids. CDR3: CASSSRQGGEKLFF. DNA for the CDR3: TGTGCCAGCAGCTCTCGACAGGGCGGTGAAAAACTGTTTTTT. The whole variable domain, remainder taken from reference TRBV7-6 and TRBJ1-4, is GAGVSQSPRYKVTKRGQDVALRCDPISGHVSLYWYRQALGQGPEFLTYFNYEAQQDKSGLPNDRFSAERPEGSISTLTIQRTEQRDSAMYRCASSSRQGGEKLFFGSGTQLSVL.

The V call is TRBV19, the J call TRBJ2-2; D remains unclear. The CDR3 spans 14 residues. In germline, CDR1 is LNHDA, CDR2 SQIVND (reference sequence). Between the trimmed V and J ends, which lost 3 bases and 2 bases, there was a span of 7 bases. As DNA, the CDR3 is TGTGCCAGTAGTATTAGAGATAACACCGGGGAGCTGTTTTTT. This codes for CASSIRDNTGELFF.

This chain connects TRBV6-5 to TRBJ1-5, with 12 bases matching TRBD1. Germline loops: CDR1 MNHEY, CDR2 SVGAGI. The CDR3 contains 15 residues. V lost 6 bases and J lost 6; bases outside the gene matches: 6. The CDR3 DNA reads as TGTGCCAGCAGCGCCCGGGACAGGGGGCTTCAGCCCCAGCATTTT. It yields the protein CASSARDRGLQPQHF.

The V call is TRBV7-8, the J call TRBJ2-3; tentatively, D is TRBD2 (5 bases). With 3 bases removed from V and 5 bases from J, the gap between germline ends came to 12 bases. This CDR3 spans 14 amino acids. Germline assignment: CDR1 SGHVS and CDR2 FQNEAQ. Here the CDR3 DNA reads TGTGCCAGCAGCTTCGGCCTAGGAGGAGATACGCAGTATTTT. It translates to CASSFGLGGDTQYF.

The CDR3 coding sequence is TGTGCCAGCAGTTTTGACAGGGTTCCCTACGAGCAGTACTTC. It is translated as CASSFDRVPYEQYF. The rearrangement joins TRBV6-5 to TRBJ2-7; 7 nucleotides line up with TRBD1. V dropped 4 bases and J dropped 2; count of bases not matched to a gene: 5. This CDR3 contains 14 residues. CDR1 is MNHEY, CDR2 SVGAGI, per germline.

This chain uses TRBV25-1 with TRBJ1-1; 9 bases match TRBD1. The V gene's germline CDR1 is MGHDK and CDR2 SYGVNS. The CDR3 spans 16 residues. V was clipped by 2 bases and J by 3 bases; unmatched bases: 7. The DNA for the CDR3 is TGTGCCAGCAGTGAAGGAGGGACAGGGCGAGACACTGAAGCTTTCTTT. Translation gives CASSEGGTGRDTEAFF.

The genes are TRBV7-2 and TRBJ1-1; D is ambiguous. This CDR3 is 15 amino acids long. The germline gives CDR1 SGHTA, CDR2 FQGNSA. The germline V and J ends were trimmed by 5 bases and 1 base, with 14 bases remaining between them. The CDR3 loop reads CASSPVRVQNTEAFF. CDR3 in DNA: TGTGCCAGCAGCCCCGTGAGGGTTCAGAACACTGAAGCTTTCTTT.

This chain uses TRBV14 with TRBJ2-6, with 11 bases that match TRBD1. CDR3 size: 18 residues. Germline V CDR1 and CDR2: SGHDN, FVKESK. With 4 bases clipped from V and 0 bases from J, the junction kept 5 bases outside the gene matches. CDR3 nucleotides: TGTGCCAGCAGCCGGACAGGACAGGGGGCCTCTGGGGCCAACGTCCTGACTTTC. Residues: CASSRTGQGASGANVLTF.

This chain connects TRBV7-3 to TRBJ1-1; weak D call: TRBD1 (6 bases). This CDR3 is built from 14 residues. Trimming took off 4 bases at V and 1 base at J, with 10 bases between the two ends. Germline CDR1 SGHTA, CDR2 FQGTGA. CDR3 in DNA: TGTGCCAGCAGCTCCCTGGGACAGAACACTGAAGCTTTCTTT. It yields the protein CASSSLGQNTEAFF.

The CDR3 is CASSLEYSGTEAFF. The CDR3 nucleotides are TGTGCCAGCAGCTTGGAGTACTCGGGAACTGAAGCTTTCTTT. This chain uses TRBV5-4 with TRBJ1-1, with no clear D. The CDR3 sequence is 14 residues long. From germline, CDR1 is SGHNT and CDR2 YYREEE (reference sequence). V was cut by 0 bases and J by 5 bases, with 11 bases left in between.

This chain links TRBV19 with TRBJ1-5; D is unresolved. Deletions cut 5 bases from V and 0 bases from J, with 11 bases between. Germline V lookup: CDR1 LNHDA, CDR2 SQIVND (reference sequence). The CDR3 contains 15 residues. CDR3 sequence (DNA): TGTGCCAGTAGTTATGAGGTGAATAGCAATCAGCCCCAGCATTTT. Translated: CASSYEVNSNQPQHF.

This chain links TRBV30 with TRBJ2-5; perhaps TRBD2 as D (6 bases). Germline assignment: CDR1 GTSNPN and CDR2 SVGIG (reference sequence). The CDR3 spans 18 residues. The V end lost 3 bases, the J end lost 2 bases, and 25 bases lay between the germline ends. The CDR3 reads CAWSPIRDFFRIQETQYF. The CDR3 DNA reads TGTGCCTGGAGCCCAATCAGGGACTTCTTTAGGATACAAGAGACCCAGTACTTC.

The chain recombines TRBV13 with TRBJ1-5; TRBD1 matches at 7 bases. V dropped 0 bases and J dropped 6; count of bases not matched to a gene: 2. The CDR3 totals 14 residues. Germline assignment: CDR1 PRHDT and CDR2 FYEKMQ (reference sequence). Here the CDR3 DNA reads TGTGCCAGCAGCTTAGGGACAGGGTTTCAGCCCCAGCATTTT. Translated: CASSLGTGFQPQHF.

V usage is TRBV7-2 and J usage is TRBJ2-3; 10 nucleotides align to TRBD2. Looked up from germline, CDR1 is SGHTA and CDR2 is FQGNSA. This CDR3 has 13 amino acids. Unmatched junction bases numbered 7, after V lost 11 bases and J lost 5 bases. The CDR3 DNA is TGTGCCGAAGGGACTAGCGTCGGAGATACGCAGTATTTT. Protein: CAEGTSVGDTQYF.

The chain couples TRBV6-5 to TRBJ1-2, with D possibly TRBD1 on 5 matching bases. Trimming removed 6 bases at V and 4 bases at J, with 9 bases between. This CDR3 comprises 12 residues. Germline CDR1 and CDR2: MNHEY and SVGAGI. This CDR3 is CASSYQGYGYTF. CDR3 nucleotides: TGTGCCAGCAGCTATCAGGGCTATGGCTACACCTTC.

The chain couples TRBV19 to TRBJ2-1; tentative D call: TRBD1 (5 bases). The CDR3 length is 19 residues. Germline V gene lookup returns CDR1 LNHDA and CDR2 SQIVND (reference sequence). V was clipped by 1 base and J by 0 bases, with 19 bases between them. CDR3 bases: TGTGCCAGTAGTATAGGTGGGGCCACCTTGGGAAGCTCCTACAATGAGCAGTTCTTC. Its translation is CASSIGGATLGSSYNEQFF.

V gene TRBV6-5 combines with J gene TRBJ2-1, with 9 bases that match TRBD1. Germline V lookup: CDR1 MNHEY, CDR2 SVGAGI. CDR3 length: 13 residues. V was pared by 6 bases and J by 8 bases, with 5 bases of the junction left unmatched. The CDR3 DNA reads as TGTGCCAGCAGCCGGGACAGGGTTCATGAGCAGTTCTTC. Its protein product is CASSRDRVHEQFF.

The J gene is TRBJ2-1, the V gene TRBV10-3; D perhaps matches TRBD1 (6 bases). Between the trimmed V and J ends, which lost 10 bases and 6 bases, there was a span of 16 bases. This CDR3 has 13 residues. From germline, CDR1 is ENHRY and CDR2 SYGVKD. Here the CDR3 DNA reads TGTGCCACATCATGGGGGCCCACCAATGAGCAGTTCTTC. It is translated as CATSWGPTNEQFF.

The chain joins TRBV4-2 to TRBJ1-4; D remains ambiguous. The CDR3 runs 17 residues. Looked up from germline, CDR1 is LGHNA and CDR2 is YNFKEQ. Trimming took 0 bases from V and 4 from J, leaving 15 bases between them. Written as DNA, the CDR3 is TGTGCCAGCAGCCAAGATCCGGGTGGAGGTGATAATGAAAAACTGTTTTTT. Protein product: CASSQDPGGGDNEKLFF.

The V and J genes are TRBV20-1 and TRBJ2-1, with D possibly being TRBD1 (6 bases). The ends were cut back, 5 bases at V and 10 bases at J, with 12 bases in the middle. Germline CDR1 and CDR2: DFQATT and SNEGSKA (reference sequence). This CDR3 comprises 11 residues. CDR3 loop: CSAGDTAEQFF. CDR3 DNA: TGCAGTGCTGGGGACACGGCGGAGCAGTTCTTC.

The CDR3 sequence: CASSPYSGRADTQYF. The CDR3 nucleotides read TGTGCCAGCAGCCCATACAGCGGGAGGGCAGATACGCAGTATTTT. The chain is built from TRBV4-2 and TRBJ2-3; 10 bases are a match to TRBD2. The ends lost 4 bases at V and 4 bases at J; junction bases unmatched: 5. This CDR3 has 15 amino acids. Germline loops: CDR1 LGHNA, CDR2 YNFKEQ.

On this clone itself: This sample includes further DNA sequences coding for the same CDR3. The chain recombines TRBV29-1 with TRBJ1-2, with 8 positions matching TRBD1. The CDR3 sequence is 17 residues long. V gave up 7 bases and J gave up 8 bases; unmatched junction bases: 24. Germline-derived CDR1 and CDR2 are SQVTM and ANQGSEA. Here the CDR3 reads CSDWRFDRGDGSEGYTF. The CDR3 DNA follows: TGCAGCGACTGGCGGTTCGACAGGGGAGACGGCAGCGAGGGCTACACCTTC.

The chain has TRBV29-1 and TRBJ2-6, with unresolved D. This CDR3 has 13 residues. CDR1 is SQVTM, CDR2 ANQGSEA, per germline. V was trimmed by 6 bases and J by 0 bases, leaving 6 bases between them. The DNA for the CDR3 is TGCAGCGTACAGTTCTCTGGGGCCAACGTCCTGACTTTC. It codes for CSVQFSGANVLTF.